Below are 11 T cell receptor beta chains sequenced from a single sample in a study of T cells in pancreatic ductal adenocarcinoma. The selected patients with pancreatic ductal adenocarcinoma had surgery but no neoadjuvant therapy. Here immunoSEQ multiplex PCR was the method, and the copy in TCRdb shows in-frame clones only, minus some. The sample yields 85,000 to 120,000 clones, about 95% seen once. The specimen sequenced was PBMCs. Source of these receptors: a human donor with pancreatic ductal adenocarcinoma.

J is TRBJ2-1 and V is TRBV6-5; D call uncertain. The CDR3 runs 13 residues. V was trimmed by 0 bases and J by 6 bases, leaving 6 bases between them. Per the germline V gene, CDR1 is MNHEY and CDR2 is SVGAGI. The CDR3 DNA sequence: TGTGCCAGCAGTTACTCGAGATTCAATGAGCAGTTCTTC. This translates into CASSYSRFNEQFF.

This clone showed up just once. This chain uses TRBV9 with TRBJ2-3, with 11 bases matching TRBD2. The CDR3 loop spans 13 amino acids. Trimming cost V 7 bases and J 4 bases; bases outside gene matches: 2. Germline lookup yields CDR1 SGDLS and CDR2 YYNGEE. CDR3 loop: CASLAGGADTQYF. In DNA form, the CDR3 reads TGTGCCAGCTTAGCGGGAGGGGCAGATACGCAGTATTTT.

This rearrangement joins TRBV5-8 to TRBJ1-1, with D maybe TRBD1 (5 bases). Per germline, CDR1 SGHTS and CDR2 YDEGEE. The CDR3 has 16 amino acids. V was cut by 3 bases and J by 0 bases, with 15 bases left in between. The CDR3 region is CASSSRQGWMNTEAFF. The CDR3 coding sequence is TGTGCCAGCAGCTCTCGGCAGGGATGGATGAACACTGAAGCTTTCTTT.

The chain joins TRBV2 to TRBJ2-2, with D perhaps matching TRBD2 (5 bases). The CDR3 spans 15 residues. The germline V gene has CDR1 SNHLY and CDR2 FYNNEI. The germline V and J ends were trimmed by 4 bases and 2 bases, with 11 bases remaining between them. CDR3 in DNA: TGTGCCAGCAGTGGTCCGGGGTCAAACACCGGGGAGCTGTTTTTT. Translating it yields CASSGPGSNTGELFF.

V usage is TRBV30 and J usage is TRBJ2-7; D gene ambiguous. CDR1 and CDR2 (germline): GTSNPN, SVGIG (reference sequence). This CDR3 spans 12 amino acids. V lost 0 bases, J lost 4 bases, and 7 bases lay in between. The CDR3 region is CAWSVNLYEQYF. CDR3 coding DNA: TGTGCCTGGAGTGTAAACTTATACGAGCAGTACTTC.

The J gene is TRBJ2-6, the V gene TRBV5-1; 14 nucleotides line up with TRBD2. V trimming: 4 bases; J trimming: 1 base; junction bases outside the gene matches: 4. The CDR3 spans 18 residues. CDR1 and CDR2 (germline): SGHRS, YFSETQ. CDR3 DNA sequence: TGCGCCAGCAGCAGGGGACTAGCGGGAGTATCTGGGGCCAACGTCCTGACTTTC. Protein sequence: CASSRGLAGVSGANVLTF.

The chain links TRBV28 to TRBJ1-5; TRBD1 aligns across 8 bases. J lost 6 bases, V lost 6 bases, and 13 bases had no gene match. This CDR3 is built from 16 residues. CDR1 is MDHEN and CDR2 is SYDVKM in the germline V gene. CDR3 sequence: CASRDGSGGVGQPQHF. The CDR3 region has the DNA TGTGCCAGCAGGGACGGATCAGGGGGCGTGGGTCAGCCCCAGCATTTT.

V gene TRBV7-9 combines with J gene TRBJ1-1; tentative D call: TRBD1 (5 bases). V shed 3 bases and J shed 6 bases, with 8 bases lying between them. Germline assignment: CDR1 SEHNR and CDR2 FQNEAQ (reference sequence). The CDR3 runs 12 residues. CDR3 protein: CASSFGQSEAFF. The CDR3 bases are TGTGCCAGCAGCTTTGGACAATCTGAAGCTTTCTTT. Complete variable domain (other parts from reference TRBV7-9 and TRBJ1-1): DTGVSQNPRHKITKRGQNVTFRCDPISEHNRLYWYRQTLGQGPEFLTYFQNEAQLEKSRLLSDRFSAERPKGSFSTLEIQRTEQGDSAMYLCASSFGQSEAFFGQGTRLTVV.

The V call is TRBV4-3, the J call TRBJ2-3; D not certain. There are 15 residues in the CDR3. Between the trimmed V and J ends, which lost 2 bases and 4 bases, there was a span of 13 bases. CDR1 is LGHNA and CDR2 is YSLEER in the germline V gene. The CDR3 nucleotides read TGCGCCAGCAGCCAACTAGGAAATGGCGCAGATACGCAGTATTTT. This encodes CASSQLGNGADTQYF.

This chain uses TRBV28 with TRBJ2-5; 9 bases fit TRBD2. The germline V gene encodes CDR1 MDHEN and CDR2 SYDVKM. The CDR3 spans 15 residues. The ends lost 5 bases at V and 5 bases at J; junction bases unmatched: 9. In nucleotides, the CDR3 is TGTGCCAGCAGTCCTATTAGCGGGAGATCCGAGACCCAGTACTTC. Translation: CASSPISGRSETQYF.

The gene calls are TRBV7-2 and TRBJ1-3, with D hard to call. CDR1 is SGHTA, CDR2 FQGNSA, per germline. V lost 0 bases and J lost 0, with 3 bases in between. The CDR3 has 14 residues. The CDR3 here is CASSLAYSGNTIYF. CDR3 nucleotide sequence: TGTGCCAGCAGCTTAGCTTACTCTGGAAACACCATATATTTT.